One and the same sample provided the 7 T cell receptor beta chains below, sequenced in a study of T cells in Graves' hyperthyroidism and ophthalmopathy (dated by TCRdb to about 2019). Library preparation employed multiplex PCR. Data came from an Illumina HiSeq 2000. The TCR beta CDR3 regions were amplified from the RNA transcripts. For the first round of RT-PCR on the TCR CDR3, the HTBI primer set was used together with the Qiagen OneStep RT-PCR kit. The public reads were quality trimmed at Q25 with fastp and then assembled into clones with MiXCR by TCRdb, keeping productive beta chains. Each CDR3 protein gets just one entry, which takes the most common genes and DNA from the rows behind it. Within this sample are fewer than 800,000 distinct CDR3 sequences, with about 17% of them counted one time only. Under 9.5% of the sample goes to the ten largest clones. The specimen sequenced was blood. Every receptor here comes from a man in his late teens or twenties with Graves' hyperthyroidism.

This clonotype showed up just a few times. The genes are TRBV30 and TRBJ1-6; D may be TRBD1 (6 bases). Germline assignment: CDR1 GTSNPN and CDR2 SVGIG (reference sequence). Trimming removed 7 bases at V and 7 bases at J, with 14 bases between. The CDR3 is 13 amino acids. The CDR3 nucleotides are TGTGCCTCCGAGGGGGGCCAAAATTCACCCCTCCACTTT. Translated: CASEGGQNSPLHF.

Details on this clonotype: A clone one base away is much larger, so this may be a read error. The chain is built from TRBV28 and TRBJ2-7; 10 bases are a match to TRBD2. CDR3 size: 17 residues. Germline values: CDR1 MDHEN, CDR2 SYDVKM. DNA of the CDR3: TGTGCCAGCAGTTTTCAGGCTGGGACTAGCGTTTCCTACGAGCCGTACTTC. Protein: CASSFQAGTSVSYEPYF.

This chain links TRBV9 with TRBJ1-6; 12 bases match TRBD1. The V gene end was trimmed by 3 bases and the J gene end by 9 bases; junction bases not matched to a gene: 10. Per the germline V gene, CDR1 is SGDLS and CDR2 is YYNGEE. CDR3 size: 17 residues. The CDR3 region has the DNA TGTGCCAGCAGCGCCGGGACAGGGGGCCGCGCGGGTTCACCCCTCCACTTT. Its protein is CASSAGTGGRAGSPLHF.

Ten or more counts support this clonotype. As DNA, the CDR3 is TGTGCCAGCAGTAAACAGGGTGGCTATGGCTACACCTTC. Protein: CASSKQGGYGYTF. The chain recombines TRBV12-3 or TRBV12-4 with TRBJ1-2, with a tentative D call TRBD1 (6 bases). Trimming cost V 5 bases and J 4 bases, with 11 bases left between them. This CDR3 is 13 amino acids long.

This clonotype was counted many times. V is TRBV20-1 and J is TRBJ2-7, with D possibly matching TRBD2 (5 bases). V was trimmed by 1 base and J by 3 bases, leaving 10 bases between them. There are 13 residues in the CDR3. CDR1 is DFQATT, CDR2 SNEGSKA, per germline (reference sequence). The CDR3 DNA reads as TGCAGTGCTAGAGTAAAAGGGAGCTACGAGCAGTACTTC. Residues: CSARVKGSYEQYF.

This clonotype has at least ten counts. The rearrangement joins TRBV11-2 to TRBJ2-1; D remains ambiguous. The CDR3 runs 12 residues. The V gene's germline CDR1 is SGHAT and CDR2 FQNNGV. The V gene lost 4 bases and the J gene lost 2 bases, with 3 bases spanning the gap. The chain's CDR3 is CASSSAYNEQFF. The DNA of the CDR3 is TGTGCCAGCAGCTCAGCCTACAATGAGCAGTTCTTC.

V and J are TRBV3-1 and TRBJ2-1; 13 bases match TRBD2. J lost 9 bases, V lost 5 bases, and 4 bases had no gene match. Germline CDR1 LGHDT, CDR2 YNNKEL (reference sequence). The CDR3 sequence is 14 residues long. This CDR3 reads CASSSRTSGSEQFF. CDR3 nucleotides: TGTGCCAGCAGCTCTCGGACTAGCGGGAGTGAGCAGTTCTTC.